The 22 T cell receptor beta chains below come from one sample, sequenced in a study of cytomegalovirus exposure and HLA in healthy donors. PCR involved 60 Vbeta and 13 Jbeta primers. Clones were sequenced by immunoSEQ multiplex PCR, and TCRdb holds only the in-frame ones, with some missing. This table lists 110,000 to 150,000 clones. What was sequenced was PBMCs. The source is a male donor in good health and CMV-seronegative.

This chain connects TRBV30 to TRBJ2-6, with D possibly matching TRBD1 (5 bases). CDR1 is GTSNPN and CDR2 is SVGIG in the germline V gene (reference sequence). Trimming took 5 bases from V and 0 from J, leaving 17 bases between them. This CDR3 is 17 amino acids long. The CDR3 bases are TGTGCCTGGTCAACGGGCAGGGCCTTCTCTGGGGCCAACGTCCTGACTTTC. Its translation is CAWSTGRAFSGANVLTF. Full variable domain (outside the CDR3, taken from reference TRBV30 and TRBJ2-6): SQTIHQWPATLVQPVGSPLSLECTVEGTSNPNLYWYRQAAGRGLQLLFYSVGIGQISSEVPQNLSASRPQDRQFILSSKKLLLSDSGFYLCAWSTGRAFSGANVLTFGAGSRLTVL.

The genes are TRBV28 and TRBJ2-7; TRBD2 matches at 14 bases. This CDR3 has 15 residues. The V gene end was trimmed by 3 bases and the J gene end by 3 bases; junction bases not matched to a gene: 1. Germline V lookup: CDR1 MDHEN, CDR2 SYDVKM. This CDR3 reads CASSLGTSGSYEQYF. CDR3 DNA: TGTGCCAGCAGTTTGGGGACTAGCGGGAGCTACGAGCAGTACTTC.

The chain links TRBV30 to TRBJ2-1; 10 positions match TRBD1. The germline V gene encodes CDR1 GTSNPN and CDR2 SVGIG (reference sequence). Trimming at V came to 0 bases and at J to 6 bases, leaving 5 bases not matched to a gene. There are 15 residues in the CDR3. CDR3 protein: CAWSVRTGGFNEQFF. For the CDR3, the DNA is TGTGCCTGGAGTGTTAGGACAGGGGGTTTCAATGAGCAGTTCTTC.

The J gene is TRBJ1-1, the V gene TRBV4-3; D is ambiguous. There are 13 residues in the CDR3. The V gene lost 0 bases and the J gene lost 8 bases, with 10 bases spanning the gap. Looked up from germline, CDR1 is LGHNA and CDR2 is YSLEER. The CDR3 sequence is CASSQDWNSEAFF. The CDR3 nucleotides read TGCGCCAGCAGCCAAGATTGGAACAGCGAAGCTTTCTTT.

The rearrangement uses TRBV6-5 and TRBJ1-1; D might be TRBD1 (5 bases). This CDR3 is built from 16 residues. Between the trimmed V and J ends, which lost 4 bases and 1 base, there was a span of 16 bases. Germline V CDR1 and CDR2: MNHEY, SVGAGI. The CDR3 coding sequence is TGTGCCAGCAGTTTCCGTTGGCTCGGGGGGAACACTGAAGCTTTCTTT. Its protein is CASSFRWLGGNTEAFF.

As concerns this clone: This specimen includes other DNA sequences encoding the same CDR3. This rearrangement joins TRBV4-3 to TRBJ2-5; maybe TRBD2 (6 bases). Between the trimmed V and J ends, which lost 0 bases and 5 bases, there was a span of 7 bases. CDR1 and CDR2 (germline): LGHNA, YSLEER. The CDR3 covers 13 residues. The CDR3 DNA is TGCGCCAGCAGCCAAGAGGGGGGTGAGACCCAGTACTTC. It translates to CASSQEGGETQYF.

V usage is TRBV28 and J usage is TRBJ2-7, with 12 positions matching TRBD2. J gave up 9 bases and V 6 bases, and 21 bases lay outside the gene matches. CDR3 length equals 18 residues. Per the germline V gene, CDR1 is MDHEN and CDR2 is SYDVKM. The CDR3 sequence: CASSTPPLGLAGGRGQYF. The CDR3 DNA follows: TGTGCCAGCAGCACTCCTCCCCTGGGGCTAGCGGGGGGGCGGGGGCAGTACTTC.

The chain uses TRBV25-1 and TRBJ2-1, with D perhaps TRBD1 (6 bases). CDR1 and CDR2 (germline): MGHDK, SYGVNS. The V and J ends lost 6 bases and 4 bases respectively, with 10 bases between them. The CDR3 has 13 residues. Here the CDR3 reads CASRDSLYNEQFF. CDR3 DNA sequence: TGTGCCAGCAGGGACAGCCTTTACAATGAGCAGTTCTTC.

This chain links TRBV5-4 with TRBJ1-2; no firm D call. The V end lost 2 bases, the J end lost 0 bases, and 8 bases lay between the germline ends. The germline CDR1 and CDR2 sequences are SGHNT and YYREEE (reference sequence). The CDR3 loop spans 14 amino acids. CDR3 sequence (DNA): TGTGCCAGCAGCTTCGACACTTCTAACTATGGCTACACCTTC. Translated, it gives CASSFDTSNYGYTF.

The CDR3 spells CASTSSGAPTGELFF. As DNA, the CDR3 is TGTGCCAGCACTTCTAGCGGGGCGCCCACCGGGGAGCTGTTTTTT. This chain uses TRBV6-1 with TRBJ2-2; 9 bases agree with TRBD2. The V gene end was trimmed by 7 bases and the J gene end by 4 bases; junction bases not matched to a gene: 7. Germline-derived CDR1 and CDR2 are MNHNS and SASEGT. The CDR3 covers 15 residues.

The chain employs TRBV5-4 and TRBJ2-2; 8 bases are a match to TRBD1. CDR1 is SGHNT, CDR2 YYREEE, per germline (reference sequence). J gave up 0 bases and V 4 bases, and 5 bases lay outside the gene matches. This CDR3 is built from 16 residues. The CDR3 DNA follows: TGTGCCAGCAGCAATCAGGGACAGGCGAACACCGGGGAGCTGTTTTTT. Protein: CASSNQGQANTGELFF.

The chain uses TRBV5-6 and TRBJ2-7; 7 nucleotides line up with TRBD2. In germline, CDR1 is SGHDT, CDR2 YYEEEE. The CDR3 extends over 15 amino acids. J gave up 4 bases and V 4 bases, and 11 bases lay outside the gene matches. DNA of the CDR3: TGTGCCAGCAGCCTCGAAGCGGGGCGGAGTTACGAGCAGTACTTC. Its translation is CASSLEAGRSYEQYF.

The chain carries TRBV19 and TRBJ1-2; D unresolved. The CDR3 runs 16 residues. Trimming pared 3 bases from V and 4 bases from J, leaving 18 bases between. CDR1 is LNHDA, CDR2 SQIVND, per germline (reference sequence). Written as DNA, the CDR3 is TGTGCCAGTAGTATTTCCTCACCGGGAACGGTCTATGGCTACACCTTC. Translation gives CASSISSPGTVYGYTF. The full variable domain, in which reference TRBV19 and TRBJ1-2 provide the parts outside the CDR3, is DGGITQSPKYLFRKEGQNVTLSCEQNLNHDAMYWYRQDPGQGLRLIYYSQIVNDFQKGDIAEGYSVSREKKESFPLTVTSAQKNPTAFYLCASSISSPGTVYGYTFGSGTRLTVV.

The CDR3 is CASSTRAGGIVDTQYF. The CDR3 nucleotides read TGTGCCAGCAGCACGCGAGCGGGGGGGATCGTAGATACGCAGTATTTT. The rearrangement uses TRBV13 and TRBJ2-3, with 10 positions matching TRBD2. J gave up 5 bases and V 5 bases, and 10 bases lay outside the gene matches. The CDR3 covers 16 residues. In germline, CDR1 is PRHDT, CDR2 FYEKMQ (reference sequence).

V usage is TRBV7-9 and J usage is TRBJ2-5; D may be TRBD2 (6 bases). The germline gives CDR1 SEHNR, CDR2 FQNEAQ (reference sequence). The CDR3 has 15 amino acids. V was trimmed by 1 base and J by 5 bases, leaving 14 bases between them. The CDR3 DNA follows: TGTGCCAGCAGCTTAGGGACTACCGGCGTGGAGACCCAGTACTTC. This encodes CASSLGTTGVETQYF.

The chain joins TRBV5-4 to TRBJ1-6, with D possibly TRBD1 on 5 matching bases. Looked up from germline, CDR1 is SGHNT and CDR2 is YYREEE (reference sequence). The CDR3 is 18 amino acids. Trimming took off 5 bases at V and 2 bases at J, with 20 bases between the two ends. For the CDR3, the DNA is TGTGCCAGCAGTTTAACTAAGTCAGGGAAGGCCTATAATTCACCCCTCCACTTT. This encodes CASSLTKSGKAYNSPLHF.

The chain employs TRBV28 and TRBJ1-1; no clear D. The germline V gene has CDR1 MDHEN and CDR2 SYDVKM. CDR3 length: 14 residues. With 3 bases removed from V and 7 bases from J, the gap between germline ends came to 15 bases. The CDR3 DNA reads as TGTGCCAGCAGTTTGGAGGTAGGCCAGATTGAAGCTTTCTTT. Protein sequence: CASSLEVGQIEAFF.

V usage is TRBV18 and J usage is TRBJ1-6, with D unresolved. This CDR3 spans 15 amino acids. The V and J ends lost 3 bases and 5 bases respectively, with 11 bases between them. Per the germline V gene, CDR1 is KGHSH and CDR2 is LQKENI. The CDR3 protein is CASSPEPVDNSPLHF. The CDR3 DNA reads as TGTGCCAGCTCACCCGAGCCGGTCGATAATTCACCCCTCCACTTT. The complete variable domain, with remaining parts taken from reference TRBV18 and TRBJ1-6, reads NAGVMQNPRHLVRRRGQEARLRCSPMKGHSHVYWYRQLPEEGLKFMVYLQKENIIDESGMPKERFSAEFPKEGPSILRIQQVVRGDSAAYFCASSPEPVDNSPLHFGNGTRLTVT.

This chain links TRBV5-1 with TRBJ2-3; maybe TRBD1 (5 bases). Per germline, CDR1 SGHRS and CDR2 YFSETQ. V was trimmed by 4 bases and J by 0 bases, leaving 12 bases between them. The CDR3 is 15 residues long. CDR3 DNA: TGCGCCAGCAGCATGGACATTCCGAGCACAGATACGCAGTATTTT. This translates into CASSMDIPSTDTQYF.

The chain links TRBV18 to TRBJ1-5; D possibly corresponds to TRBD1 (5 bases). The CDR3 is 14 amino acids. V was cut by 3 bases and J by 6 bases, with 12 bases left in between. CDR1 is KGHSH and CDR2 is LQKENI in the germline V gene. The chain's CDR3 is CASSPSQGGQPQHF. The CDR3 DNA reads as TGTGCCAGCTCACCTTCCCAGGGCGGTCAGCCCCAGCATTTT.

This chain connects TRBV27 to TRBJ2-7; a weak D match, TRBD2 (5 bases). CDR3 size: 15 residues. Trimming shortened V by 1 base and J by 4 bases, and 14 bases separated the two germline ends. The germline gives CDR1 MNHEY, CDR2 SMNVEV (reference sequence). In DNA form, the CDR3 reads TGTGCCAGCAGTTTATTGGCAGAGGGTTATTACGAGCAGTACTTC. Translated, it gives CASSLLAEGYYEQYF.

The V gene is TRBV2, the J gene TRBJ1-5; weak D call: TRBD1 (5 bases). From germline, CDR1 is SNHLY and CDR2 FYNNEI. V was clipped by 10 bases and J by 6 bases, with 16 bases between them. The CDR3 length is 13 residues. In nucleotides, the CDR3 is TGTGCCACCAAAGGGACTGAAGGTCAGCCCCAGCATTTT. Translating it yields CATKGTEGQPQHF.